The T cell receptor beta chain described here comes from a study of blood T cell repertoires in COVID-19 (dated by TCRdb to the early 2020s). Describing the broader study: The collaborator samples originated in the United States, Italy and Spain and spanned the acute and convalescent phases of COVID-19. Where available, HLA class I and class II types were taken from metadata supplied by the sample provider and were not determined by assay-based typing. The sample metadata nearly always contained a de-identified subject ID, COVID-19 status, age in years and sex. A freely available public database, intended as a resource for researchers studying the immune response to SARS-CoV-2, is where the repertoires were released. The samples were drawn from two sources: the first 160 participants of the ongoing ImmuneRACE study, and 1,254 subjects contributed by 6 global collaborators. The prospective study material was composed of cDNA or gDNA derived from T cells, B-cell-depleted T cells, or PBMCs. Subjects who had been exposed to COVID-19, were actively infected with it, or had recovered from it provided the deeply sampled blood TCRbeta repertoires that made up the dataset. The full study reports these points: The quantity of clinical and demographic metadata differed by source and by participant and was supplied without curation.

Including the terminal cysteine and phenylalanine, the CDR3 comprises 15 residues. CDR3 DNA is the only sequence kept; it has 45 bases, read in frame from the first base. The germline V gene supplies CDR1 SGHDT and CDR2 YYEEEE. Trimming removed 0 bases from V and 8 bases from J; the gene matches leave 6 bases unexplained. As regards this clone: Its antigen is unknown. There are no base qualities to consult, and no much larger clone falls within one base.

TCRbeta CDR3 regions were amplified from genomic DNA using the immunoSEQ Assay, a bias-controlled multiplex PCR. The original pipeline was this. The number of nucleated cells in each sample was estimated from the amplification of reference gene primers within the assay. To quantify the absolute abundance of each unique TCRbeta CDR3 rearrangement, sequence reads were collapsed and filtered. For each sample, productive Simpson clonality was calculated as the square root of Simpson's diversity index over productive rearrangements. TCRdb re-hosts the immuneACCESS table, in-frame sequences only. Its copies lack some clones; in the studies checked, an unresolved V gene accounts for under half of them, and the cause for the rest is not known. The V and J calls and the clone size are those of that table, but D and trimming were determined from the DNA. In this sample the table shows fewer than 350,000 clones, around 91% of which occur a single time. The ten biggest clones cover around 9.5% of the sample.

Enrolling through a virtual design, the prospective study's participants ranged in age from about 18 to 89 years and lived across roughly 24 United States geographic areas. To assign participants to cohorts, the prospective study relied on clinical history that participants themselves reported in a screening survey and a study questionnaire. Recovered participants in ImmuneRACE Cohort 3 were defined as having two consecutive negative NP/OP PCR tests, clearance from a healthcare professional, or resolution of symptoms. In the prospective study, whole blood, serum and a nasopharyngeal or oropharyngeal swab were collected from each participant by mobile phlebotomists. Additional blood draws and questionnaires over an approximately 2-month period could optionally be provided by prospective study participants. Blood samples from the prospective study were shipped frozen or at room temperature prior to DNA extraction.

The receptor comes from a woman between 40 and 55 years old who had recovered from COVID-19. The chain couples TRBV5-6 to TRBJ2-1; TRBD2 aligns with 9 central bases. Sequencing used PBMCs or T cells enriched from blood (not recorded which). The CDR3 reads CASSLVRLAGDEQFF. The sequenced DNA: TGTGCCAGCAGCTTGGTTAGGTTAGCGGGAGATGAGCAGTTCTTC.